These 13 T cell receptor beta chains share one sample of origin, sequenced in a study of Ad26.COV2.S vaccination and SARS-CoV-2 variants. Here immunoSEQ multiplex PCR was the method, and the copy in TCRdb shows in-frame clones only, minus some. The repertoire holds a few hundred thousand clones, with 89% as singletons. The treatment: 15 to 20 received Ad26.COV2.S at low or high dose, single or two shots; about 5 received placebo; per-sample allocation not given. All samples were drawn on day 63, counting from the first vaccine or placebo injection. Sequencing used peripheral blood, obtained in a trial of Ad26.COV2.S vaccine versus placebo. These receptors were collected from a person aged 18-60 years who received the Ad26.COV2.S COVID-19 vaccine or a placebo.

V and J are TRBV5-1 and TRBJ2-7, with TRBD1 matching 7 bases. The J segment lost 8 bases and the V segment lost 4 bases, leaving 21 bases of the junction unmatched. This CDR3 contains 17 residues. Germline CDR1 is SGHRS and CDR2 is YFSETQ. CDR3 loop: CASSPEISRPGGTQQYF. The CDR3 region has the DNA TGCGCCAGCAGCCCTGAGATCTCCAGGCCAGGGGGTACGCAGCAGTACTTC.

The chain links TRBV28 to TRBJ1-1, with TRBD1 matching over 7 bases. Germline V lookup: CDR1 MDHEN, CDR2 SYDVKM. V shed 5 bases and J 4 bases; nucleotides not matched to a gene: 7. The CDR3 covers 14 residues. In DNA form, the CDR3 reads TGTGCCAGCAGTCACGACAGGGCCGGCACTGAAGCTTTCTTT. This encodes CASSHDRAGTEAFF.

This chain links TRBV5-1 with TRBJ2-5; D gene unclear. V shed 2 bases and J shed 2 bases, with 10 bases lying between them. Germline V CDR1 and CDR2: SGHRS, YFSETQ. The CDR3 covers 14 residues. The CDR3 loop is CASSFFSEQETQYF. The CDR3 DNA reads as TGCGCCAGCAGCTTTTTTTCGGAGCAAGAGACCCAGTACTTC. The full variable domain, rest sourced from reference TRBV5-1 and TRBJ2-5, is KAGVTQTPRYLIKTRGQQVTLSCSPISGHRSVSWYQQTPGQGLQFLFEYFSETQRNKGNFPGRFSGRQFSNSRSEMNVSTLELGDSALYLCASSFFSEQETQYFGPGTRLLVL.

The rearrangement joins TRBV6-5 to TRBJ2-7; weak D call: TRBD2 (5 bases). V lost 0 bases to trimming and J lost 7 bases, with 13 bases between them. This CDR3 spans 14 amino acids. Per germline, CDR1 MNHEY and CDR2 SVGAGI. The DNA of the CDR3 is TGTGCCAGCAGTTACTCGCGCTCCCCGGGGGAGCAGTACTTC. Amino acid sequence: CASSYSRSPGEQYF.

Details on this clone: Other DNA sequences in this sample translate to the same CDR3. The chain carries TRBV15 and TRBJ1-3, with D unresolved. The V end lost 0 bases, the J end lost 0 bases, and 6 bases lay between the germline ends. Germline assignment: CDR1 LNHNV and CDR2 YYDKDF (reference sequence). This CDR3 is 15 amino acids long. For the CDR3, the DNA is TGTGCCACCAGCAGAGATCCGTCCTCTGGAAACACCATATATTTT. It yields the protein CATSRDPSSGNTIYF.

The chain links TRBV7-2 to TRBJ2-1; 8 nucleotides line up with TRBD2. V lost 4 bases, J lost 6 bases, and 11 bases stayed unmatched. Germline V gene sequence: CDR1 SGHTA, CDR2 FQGNSA. The CDR3 spans 16 residues. The CDR3 sequence: CASSSPPGTRVNEQFF. In DNA, the CDR3 is TGTGCCAGCAGCTCCCCCCCCGGGACTAGAGTCAATGAGCAGTTCTTC.

CDR3 DNA: TGTGCCAGCAGCCAAGATCTAGCGGGAGGATCCTACGAGCAGTACTTC. This codes for CASSQDLAGGSYEQYF. The V gene is TRBV4-2, the J gene TRBJ2-7; TRBD2 matches 11 bases. The ends lost 0 bases at V and 1 base at J; junction bases unmatched: 2. Per germline, CDR1 LGHNA and CDR2 YNFKEQ. The CDR3 extends over 16 amino acids.

V usage is TRBV28 and J usage is TRBJ2-4; 9 positions match TRBD1. CDR3 length: 16 residues. CDR1 and CDR2 (germline): MDHEN, SYDVKM. The trim removed 5 bases at V and 4 bases at J, leaving 9 bases unmatched. This chain's CDR3 is CASSLAPGTGKNIQYF. In DNA, the CDR3 is TGTGCCAGCAGTCTCGCCCCCGGGACAGGGAAAAACATTCAGTACTTC.

This chain connects TRBV9 to TRBJ2-1, with 7 positions matching TRBD2. There are 12 residues in the CDR3. Trimming at V came to 7 bases and at J to 5 bases, leaving 3 bases not matched to a gene. Germline V CDR1 and CDR2: SGDLS, YYNGEE. CDR3 protein: CASGGSHNEQFF. DNA of the CDR3: TGTGCCAGCGGCGGGAGCCACAATGAGCAGTTCTTC.

V and J are TRBV12-5 and TRBJ2-7; 9 bases align to TRBD2. Trimming cost V 7 bases and J 3 bases; bases outside gene matches: 10. CDR3 size: 15 residues. Per the germline V gene, CDR1 is LGHNT and CDR2 is FRNRAP. CDR3 loop: CASATGLAGDYEQYF. The CDR3 region has the DNA TGTGCTAGTGCCACGGGACTAGCTGGAGACTACGAGCAGTACTTC.

The chain has TRBV5-4 and TRBJ2-7, with D tentatively TRBD2 (7 bases). Trimming took off 0 bases at V and 5 bases at J, with 12 bases between the two ends. CDR3 size: 14 residues. CDR1 and CDR2 (germline): SGHNT, YYREEE (reference sequence). For the CDR3, the DNA is TGTGCCAGCAGCTTGGGCAGGGAGGGGGACGAGCAGTACTTC. Its translation is CASSLGREGDEQYF.

This rearrangement joins TRBV11-2 to TRBJ1-1; D might be TRBD1 (5 bases). The CDR3 loop spans 14 amino acids. Germline V CDR1 and CDR2: SGHAT, FQNNGV. Trimming pared 1 base from V and 8 bases from J, leaving 14 bases between. The CDR3 loop is CASSLGGKGPEAFF. Here the CDR3 DNA reads TGTGCCAGCAGCTTAGGGGGTAAGGGACCCGAAGCTTTCTTT.

The V call is TRBV9, the J call TRBJ2-1; TRBD1 agrees at 7 bases. V shed 0 bases and J 4 bases; nucleotides not matched to a gene: 4. The germline gives CDR1 SGDLS, CDR2 YYNGEE. The CDR3 totals 15 residues. The CDR3 is CASSVELQGYNEQFF. CDR3 nucleotides: TGTGCCAGCAGCGTAGAGTTACAGGGGTACAATGAGCAGTTCTTC.